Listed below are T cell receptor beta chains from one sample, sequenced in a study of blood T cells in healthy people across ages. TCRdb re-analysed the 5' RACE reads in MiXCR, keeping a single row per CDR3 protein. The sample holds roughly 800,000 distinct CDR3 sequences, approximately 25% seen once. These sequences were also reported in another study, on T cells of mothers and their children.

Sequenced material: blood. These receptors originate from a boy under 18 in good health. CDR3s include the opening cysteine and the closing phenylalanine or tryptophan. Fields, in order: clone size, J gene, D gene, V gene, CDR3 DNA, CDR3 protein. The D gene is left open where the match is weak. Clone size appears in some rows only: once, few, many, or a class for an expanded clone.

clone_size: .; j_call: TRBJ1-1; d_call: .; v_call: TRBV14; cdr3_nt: TGTGCCAGCAGCCGCGCCCACCAGGGCCTGAGCACTGAAGCTTTCTTT; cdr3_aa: CASSRAHQGLSTEAFF
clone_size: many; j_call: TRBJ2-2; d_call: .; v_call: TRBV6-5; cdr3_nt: TGTGCCAGCAGTTACCCAACTGCCAGGGGTTGGGACACCGGGGAGCTGTTTTTT; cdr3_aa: CASSYPTARGWDTGELFF
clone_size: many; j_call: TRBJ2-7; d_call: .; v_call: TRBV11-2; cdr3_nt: TGTGCCAGCAGCACCGGACTTACCTACGAGCAGTACTTC; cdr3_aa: CASSTGLTYEQYF
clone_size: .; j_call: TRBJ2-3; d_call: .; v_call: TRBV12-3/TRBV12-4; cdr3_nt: TGTGCCAGCCAACGGGGAGATACGCAGTATTTT; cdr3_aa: CASQRGDTQYF
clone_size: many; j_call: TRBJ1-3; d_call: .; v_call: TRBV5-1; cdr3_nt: TGTGCCAGCAGCTTAGAGGGGGGTGGAAACACCATATATTTT; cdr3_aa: CASSLEGGGNTIYF
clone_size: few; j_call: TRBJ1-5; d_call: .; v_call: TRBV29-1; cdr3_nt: TGCAGCGTCAAAGACTCAGGGGTTGGCAATCAGCCCCAGCATTTT; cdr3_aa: CSVKDSGVGNQPQHF
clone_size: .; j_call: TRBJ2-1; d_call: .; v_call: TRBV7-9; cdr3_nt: TGTGCCAGCAGCTCCCCCGGGGGAACCTCCTACAATGAGCAGTTCTTC; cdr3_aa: CASSSPGGTSYNEQFF
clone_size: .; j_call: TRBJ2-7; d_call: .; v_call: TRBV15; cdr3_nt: TGTGCCACCAGCAGAGATCCGAGCAAGGCTGGGGAGCAGTACTTC; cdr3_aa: CATSRDPSKAGEQYF
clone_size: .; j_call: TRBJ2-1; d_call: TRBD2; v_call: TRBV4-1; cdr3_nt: TGCGCCAGCAGCCAAGGTCCCCCAGTCGCCAGCGGGGGCAATGAGCAGTTCTTC; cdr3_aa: CASSQGPPVASGGNEQFF
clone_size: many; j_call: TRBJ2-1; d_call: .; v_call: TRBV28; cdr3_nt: TGTGCCAGCAGGTCGGGCTCCTACAATGAGCAGTTCTTC; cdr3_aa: CASRSGSYNEQFF
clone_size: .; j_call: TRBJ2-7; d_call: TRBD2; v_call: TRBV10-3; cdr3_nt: TGTGCCATCAGTGATAGCGGGCGTACCTACGAGCAGTACTTC; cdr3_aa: CAISDSGRTYEQYF
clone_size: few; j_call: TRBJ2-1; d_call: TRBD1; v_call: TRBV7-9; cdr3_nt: TGTGCCAGCAGCTTAGAGACAGGGGGCTCCTACAATGAGCAGTTCTTC; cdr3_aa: CASSLETGGSYNEQFF
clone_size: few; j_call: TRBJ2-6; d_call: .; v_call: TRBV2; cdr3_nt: TGTGCCAGCAGTCCCGGGCTAGGGGCCAACGTCCTGACTTTC; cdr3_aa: CASSPGLGANVLTF
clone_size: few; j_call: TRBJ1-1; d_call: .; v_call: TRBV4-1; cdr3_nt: TGCGCCAGCAGCCAAGATCCGGGGGGGCGGGCTGAAGCTTTCTTT; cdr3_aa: CASSQDPGGRAEAFF
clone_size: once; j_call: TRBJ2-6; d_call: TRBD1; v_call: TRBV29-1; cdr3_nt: TGCAGCGTTGGGATTCAGACAGGGTACACTGGGGCCAACGTCCTGACTTTC; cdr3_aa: CSVGIQTGYTGANVLTF
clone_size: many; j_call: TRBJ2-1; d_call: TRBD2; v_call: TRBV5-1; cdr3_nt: TGCGCCAGCAGCCCCCCGGGACTAGCGGGGAATGAGCAGTTCTTC; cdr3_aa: CASSPPGLAGNEQFF